The next 11 T cell receptor beta chains were all read from a single sample in a study of neoadjuvant anti-PD-1 for oral cavity cancer. Time point noted: after neoadjuvant nivolumab, at surgical resection. The method was immunoSEQ multiplex PCR; TCRdb's version includes in-frame clones alone and lacks a portion of them. The table includes about 9,300 clones, around 72% detected once. The sequencing used PBMCs, collected after nivolumab (anti-PD-1) treatment. The receptor set was obtained from a person between 35 and 79 years old with oral cavity squamous cell carcinoma.

This sequence joins TRBV6-1 and TRBJ2-1, with 7 bases aligning to TRBD2. Trimming took 3 bases from V and 0 from J; bases not matched to a gene: 2. The CDR3 runs 15 residues. CDR1 MNHNS and CDR2 SASEGT come from the germline V gene. This chain's CDR3 is CASSDTGGSYNEQFF. The CDR3 DNA is TGTGCCAGCAGTGACACGGGGGGCTCCTACAATGAGCAGTTCTTC.

In its sample, this clone was seen a few times. The CDR3 region has the DNA TGCGCCAGCAGTGGGCCGGGACAGCTGCAAACTTTCTTT. Its translation: CASSGPGQLQTFF. This rearrangement joins TRBV10-1 to TRBJ1-1, with TRBD1 matching 7 bases. Germline V CDR1 and CDR2: WNHNN, SYGVQD (reference sequence). The CDR3 covers 13 residues. Trimming cost V 4 bases and J 12 bases; bases outside gene matches: 11.

V is TRBV4-1 and J is TRBJ2-5, with D perhaps TRBD1 (5 bases). The V end was cut by 2 bases, the J end by 3 bases, with 13 bases between. This CDR3 is built from 15 residues. Germline V lookup: CDR1 MGHRA, CDR2 YSYEKL. The CDR3 DNA follows: TGCGCCAGCAGCCAAAGACAGACACAAGAAGAGACCCAGTACTTC. Translation gives CASSQRQTQEETQYF.

CDR3 loop: CASSFRDRDGEQYF. CDR3 bases: TGTGCCAGCAGCTTCCGGGACAGGGACGGCGAGCAGTACTTC. This chain links TRBV11-2 with TRBJ2-7, with 9 bases lining up with TRBD1. The length of the CDR3 is 14 residues. Germline CDR1 SGHAT, CDR2 FQNNGV. Trimming at V came to 3 bases and at J to 6 bases, leaving 6 bases not matched to a gene.

CDR3 nucleotides: TGTGCCAGCAGTCTAACCAGCTCCTACGAGCAGTACTTC. Translated, it gives CASSLTSSYEQYF. This sequence joins TRBV27 and TRBJ2-7, with D uncertain. The CDR3 covers 13 residues. Trimming shortened V by 5 bases and J by 0 bases, and 8 bases separated the two germline ends. Germline CDR1 is MNHEY and CDR2 is SMNVEV (reference sequence).

V gene TRBV9 combines with J gene TRBJ2-1, with D tentatively TRBD2 (5 bases). Germline-derived CDR1 and CDR2 are SGDLS and YYNGEE. Deletions cut 2 bases from V and 2 bases from J, with 11 bases between. The CDR3 extends over 15 amino acids. In nucleotides, the CDR3 is TGTGCCAGCAGCGTTAGCGTCCTGACCTACAATGAGCAGTTCTTC. It codes for CASSVSVLTYNEQFF.

The chain couples TRBV18 to TRBJ1-3; 8 bases map to TRBD1. Per germline, CDR1 KGHSH and CDR2 LQKENI. After removal of 8 bases from V and 1 base from J, the junction contained 1 base not matched to a gene. The CDR3 length is 13 residues. The CDR3 DNA reads as TGTGCCAGCGGACAGGGATCTGGAAACACCATATATTTT. The encoded protein is CASGQGSGNTIYF. Combining the CDR3 with reference TRBV18 and TRBJ1-3 gives the whole variable domain NAGVMQNPRHLVRRRGQEARLRCSPMKGHSHVYWYRQLPEEGLKFMVYLQKENIIDESGMPKERFSAEFPKEGPSILRIQQVVRGDSAAYFCASGQGSGNTIYFGEGSWLTVV.

CDR3 sequence (DNA): TGTGCCAGCAGCGTAGCACCTGGGAACACTGAAGCTTTCTTT. Protein: CASSVAPGNTEAFF. The genes are TRBV9 and TRBJ1-1; D unresolved. V was shortened by 0 bases and J by 1 base, with 7 bases between the two germline ends. CDR1 is SGDLS and CDR2 is YYNGEE in the germline V gene. This CDR3 spans 14 amino acids.

The J gene is TRBJ1-4, the V gene TRBV7-9; maybe TRBD1 (6 bases). V was pared by 11 bases and J by 4 bases, with 14 bases between. CDR1 and CDR2 (germline): SEHNR, FQNEAQ (reference sequence). This CDR3 spans 13 amino acids. The CDR3, as DNA: TGTGCCGGTCGGAGAGGGGGTAATGAAAAACTGTTTTTT. It encodes CAGRRGGNEKLFF.

This chain joins TRBV25-1 and TRBJ2-7, with TRBD1 as a possible D gene (6 bases). CDR3 length equals 14 residues. Trimming shortened V by 1 base and J by 6 bases, and 13 bases separated the two germline ends. From germline, CDR1 is MGHDK and CDR2 SYGVNS. CDR3 sequence: CASSEWDKEAEQYF. As DNA, the CDR3 is TGTGCCAGCAGTGAATGGGACAAGGAAGCCGAGCAGTACTTC.

The chain has TRBV5-4 and TRBJ1-2; 11 bases agree with TRBD1. Trimming took 4 bases from V and 4 from J; bases not matched to a gene: 9. From germline, CDR1 is SGHNT and CDR2 YYREEE (reference sequence). The CDR3 is 16 residues long. CDR3 sequence: CASSPGTGGALYGYTF. CDR3 nucleotide sequence: TGTGCCAGCAGCCCGGGGACAGGGGGGGCCCTCTATGGCTACACCTTC.